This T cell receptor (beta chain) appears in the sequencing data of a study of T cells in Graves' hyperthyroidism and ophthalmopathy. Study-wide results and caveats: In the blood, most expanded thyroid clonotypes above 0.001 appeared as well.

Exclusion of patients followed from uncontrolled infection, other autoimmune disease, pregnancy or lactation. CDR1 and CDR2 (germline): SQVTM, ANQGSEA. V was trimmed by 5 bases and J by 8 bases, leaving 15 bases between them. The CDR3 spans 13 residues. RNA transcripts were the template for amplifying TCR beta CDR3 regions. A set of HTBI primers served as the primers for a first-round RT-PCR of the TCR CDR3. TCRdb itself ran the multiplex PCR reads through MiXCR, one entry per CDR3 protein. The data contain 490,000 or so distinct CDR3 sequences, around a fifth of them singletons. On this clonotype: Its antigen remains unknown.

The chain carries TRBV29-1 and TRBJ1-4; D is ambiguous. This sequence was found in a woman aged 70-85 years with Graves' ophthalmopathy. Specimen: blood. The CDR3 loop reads CSVRGGLKEKLFF. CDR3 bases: TGCAGCGTTCGAGGTGGGCTGAAGGAAAAACTGTTTTTT.